A selection of T cell receptor beta chains follows, all from one sample in a study of neurological immune-mediated disorders. TCRdb ran MiXCR on the 5' RACE reads and lists one entry per CDR3 protein. The table includes over 35,000 distinct CDR3 sequences, over 9.5% detected once. Material: PBMCs. All receptors derive from a female donor in good health. The CDR3 runs from the conserved cysteine through the conserved F or W. The D gene is left open where the match is weak. The size field is filled for only some rows; it gives once, few, many or a size class.

>TRBV10-3|many|NA|TRBJ1-2
TGTGCCATCAGTGAGCGGGTGGGCGGCTACACCTTC
CAISERVGGYTF
>TRBV7-2|many|TRBD2|TRBJ2-1
TGTGCCAGCAGCCTTATGGGACTAGCGGGAGCTGAGCAGTTCTTC
CASSLMGLAGAEQFF
>TRBV28|many|NA|TRBJ2-7
TGTGCCAGCAGGCGCCAGGGTCGGGGAGGAGAGCAGTACTTC
CASRRQGRGGEQYF
>TRBV15|many|NA|TRBJ2-7
TGTGCCACCAGCACGGTCACCGGAGGACCGAGGACGTACTTC
CATSTVTGGPRTYF
>TRBV12-3/TRBV12-4|many|NA|TRBJ2-2
TGTGCCAGCAGTTCTAACCGGGACAACACCGGGGAGCTGTTTTTT
CASSSNRDNTGELFF
>TRBV15|many|TRBD1|TRBJ2-3
TGTGCCACCAGCAGAGTTACTACAGGGGCTACGCAGTATTTT
CATSRVTTGATQYF
>TRBV19|many|TRBD2|TRBJ2-1
TGTGCCAGTACCCCTGTGCTAGCGGGCTACAATGAGCAGTTCTTC
CASTPVLAGYNEQFF
>TRBV5-1|many|NA|TRBJ2-5
TGCGCCAGCAGCTTGAACCCCGGGACAAACCAAGAGACCCAGTACTTC
CASSLNPGTNQETQYF
>TRBV5-6|many|TRBD1|TRBJ2-7
TGTGCCAGCAGCGCGATCCCGAGACAGGGAAACGAGCAGTACTTC
CASSAIPRQGNEQYF
>TRBV12-3/TRBV12-4|many|TRBD1|TRBJ1-2
TGTGCCAGCAGTTTCATTCTGACGGGACAGGGGAATTATGGCTACACCTTC
CASSFILTGQGNYGYTF
>TRBV11-3|few|NA|TRBJ2-7
TGTGCCAGCAGCTCATTTCCCCTCGAGCAGTACTTC
CASSSFPLEQYF
>TRBV19|many|NA|TRBJ2-1
TGTGCCAGTAGTATCGACTACCGATACAATGAGCAGTTCTTC
CASSIDYRYNEQFF
>TRBV28|NA|TRBD2|TRBJ2-2
TGTGCCAGCAGTTTCGGCGGGAGGGACACCGGGGAGCTGTTTTTT
CASSFGGRDTGELFF
>TRBV4-2|many|NA|TRBJ2-1
TGTGCCAGCAGCCAAGTTCTGCAAGGCCCCTACAATGAGCAGTTCTTC
CASSQVLQGPYNEQFF
>TRBV28|many|TRBD2|TRBJ2-2
TGTGCCAGCAGCCCTGGACGGGGTAAAGAGCGGGAGGGCCGGAACACCGGGGAGCTGTTTTTT
CASSPGRGKEREGRNTGELFF
>TRBV27|many|TRBD1|TRBJ2-7
TGTGCCAGCAGTTCCACAGGGGTTGGAGACTACGAGCAGTACTTC
CASSSTGVGDYEQYF
>TRBV5-1|many|NA|TRBJ2-5
TGCGCCAGCAGCTTGGACGAGACCCAGTACTTC
CASSLDETQYF
>TRBV10-3|many|TRBD1|TRBJ1-5
TGTGTCATCAGTGAGTCGTCGGTAGGAGGGGGCGGTCAGCCCCAGCATTTT
CVISESSVGGGGQPQHF
>TRBV4-1|many|NA|TRBJ1-2
TGCGCCAGCAGCCAAGATGCGAACAGTAGAAAATATGGCTACACCTTC
CASSQDANSRKYGYTF
>TRBV5-1|many|TRBD1|TRBJ2-3
TGCGCCAGCAGCAGAGGACAGGGGGCGCCGGATACGCAGTATTTT
CASSRGQGAPDTQYF
>TRBV7-3|few|NA|TRBJ2-2
TGTGCCAGCAGCTTAACTTCGAACGGGGGTATAGGGGAGCTGTTTTTT
CASSLTSNGGIGELFF
>TRBV3-1|many|TRBD1|TRBJ1-5
TGTGCCAGCAGCCAAGGACAGGGAGGCAATCAGCCCCAGCATTTT
CASSQGQGGNQPQHF
>TRBV7-2|many|NA|TRBJ2-1
TGTGCCAGCAGCTTATCGCCTGGGGAGAATGAGCAGTTCTTC
CASSLSPGENEQFF
>TRBV5-1|many|TRBD2|TRBJ2-1
TGCGCCAGCAGCCCCCTAGCGGGAGATTACAATGAGCAGTTCTTC
CASSPLAGDYNEQFF
>TRBV6-5|many|NA|TRBJ1-1
TGTGCCAGCAGATTGTTGACAGTGAACACTGAAGCTTTCTTT
CASRLLTVNTEAFF
>TRBV5-1|many|NA|TRBJ1-5
TGCGCCAGCAGCCCCGACGGGGGGAGCAGGCAGCCCCAGCATTTT
CASSPDGGSRQPQHF
>TRBV5-1|many|NA|TRBJ1-1
TGCGCCAGCAGCTTGGTTCGTCCGAACACTGAAGCTTTCTTT
CASSLVRPNTEAFF
>TRBV29-1|many|TRBD1|TRBJ1-2
TGCAGCGTGACGGGACAGCCTAACTATGGCTACACCTTC
CSVTGQPNYGYTF
>TRBV2|many|NA|TRBJ1-5
TGTGCCAGCGGAGTCGGGCCATATCAGCCCCAGCATTTT
CASGVGPYQPQHF
>TRBV10-2|many|TRBD2|TRBJ2-1
TGCGCCAGCGGAGCGGGAGTAAATGAGCAGTTCTTC
CASGAGVNEQFF
>TRBV6-5|many|TRBD1|TRBJ2-1
TGTGCCAGCAGTCGACAGGGGGAGTCCTACAATGAGCAGTTCTTC
CASSRQGESYNEQFF
>TRBV5-1|few|TRBD2|TRBJ2-7
TGCGCCAGCAGTCCGACTAGCGGGCCCTACGAGCAGTACTTC
CASSPTSGPYEQYF
>TRBV15|many|NA|TRBJ1-5
TGTGCCACCAGCAGACCGCCCTGGGGAGTCAATCAGCCCCAGCATTTT
CATSRPPWGVNQPQHF
>TRBV20-1|many|TRBD2|TRBJ2-7
TGCAGTGCTCTGGGGACTAGCCCGGGGGGGTCCTCCTACGAGCAGTACTTC
CSALGTSPGGSSYEQYF
>TRBV12-2|NA|NA|TRBJ2-2
TGTGCAAGTCGCTTAGCTTCTAGCTTGGGTTTTTCAGGGGAGCTGTTTTTT
CASRLASSLGFSGELFF
>TRBV27|few|NA|TRBJ2-7
TGTGCCAGCGGGAGGGGGGTAGGCTACGAGCAGTACTTC
CASGRGVGYEQYF
>TRBV20-1|many|NA|TRBJ1-1
TGCAGTGCTAGAGATGGTAGACGGGTGAGCACTGAAGCTTTCTTT
CSARDGRRVSTEAFF
>TRBV24-1|many|TRBD2|TRBJ2-3
TGTGCCACCAGTGATTCCCGGCGGGGGGCAGATACGCAGTATTTT
CATSDSRRGADTQYF
>TRBV20-1|many|TRBD1|TRBJ1-1
TGCAGTGCTAGGAAGACAGGGATGAACACTGAAGCTTTCTTT
CSARKTGMNTEAFF
>TRBV6-5|NA|NA|TRBJ1-1
TGTGCCAGCGGTTACTCGCAGGGACCGACTGAAGCTTTCTTT
CASGYSQGPTEAFF
>TRBV20-1|many|NA|TRBJ1-1
TGCAGTGCTAGACGAGACAGAGGGACTGAAGCTTTCTTT
CSARRDRGTEAFF
>TRBV2|many|TRBD1|TRBJ2-2
TGTGCCAGCAGTGGGGACAGGGCGGCCGGGGAGCTGTTTTTT
CASSGDRAAGELFF
>TRBV5-1|many|TRBD2|TRBJ2-1
TGCGCCAGCCGCATAGCGGGGGCGTCCTACAATGAGCAGTTCTTC
CASRIAGASYNEQFF
>TRBV3-1|many|NA|TRBJ1-2
TGTGCCAGCAGCCAAGATGACAGGCTGAATGGCTACACCTTC
CASSQDDRLNGYTF
>TRBV9|many|NA|TRBJ2-1
TGTGCCAGCAGCGTTGGAGTATCGTTCTACAATGAGCAGTTCTTC
CASSVGVSFYNEQFF
>TRBV3-1|NA|NA|TRBJ2-2
TGTGCCAGCAGCCAACCTTCGGGCGCCGGGACCCGGGAGCAGTTTTTT
CASSQPSGAGTREQFF
>TRBV12-3/TRBV12-4|many|NA|TRBJ2-2
TGTGCCAGCAGTCCCAGGACCCGACCGAACACCGGGGAGCTGTTTTTT
CASSPRTRPNTGELFF
>TRBV7-9|many|TRBD1|TRBJ1-1
TGTGCCAGCAGCAAGGGACAGGGGGACACTGAAGCTTTCTTT
CASSKGQGDTEAFF